This T cell receptor (beta chain) was observed in a study of identical twins. The study, taken as a whole, reports: Insertion counts were lower in abundant cord blood beta clonotypes, a trend that memory repertoires did not show.

No donor was unhealthy or non-Caucasian. MiXCR, applied by TCRdb to the 5' RACE reads, yields one record per CDR3 protein. The table includes roughly 1,500,000 distinct CDR3 sequences, around a third detected once. The sample holds a few counts of this clonotype. Its antigen is still unknown. Trimming removed 4 bases at V and 6 bases at J, with 6 bases between. The CDR3 runs to 11 residues. Germline V lookup: CDR1 MDHEN, CDR2 SYDVKM. The chain combines TRBV28 with TRBJ1-2; D unclear. The material sequenced was cord blood. This receptor was obtained from a newborn girl in good health. In DNA form, the CDR3 reads TGTGCCAGCAGTTACCCGCATGGCTACACCTTC. It codes for CASSYPHGYTF.